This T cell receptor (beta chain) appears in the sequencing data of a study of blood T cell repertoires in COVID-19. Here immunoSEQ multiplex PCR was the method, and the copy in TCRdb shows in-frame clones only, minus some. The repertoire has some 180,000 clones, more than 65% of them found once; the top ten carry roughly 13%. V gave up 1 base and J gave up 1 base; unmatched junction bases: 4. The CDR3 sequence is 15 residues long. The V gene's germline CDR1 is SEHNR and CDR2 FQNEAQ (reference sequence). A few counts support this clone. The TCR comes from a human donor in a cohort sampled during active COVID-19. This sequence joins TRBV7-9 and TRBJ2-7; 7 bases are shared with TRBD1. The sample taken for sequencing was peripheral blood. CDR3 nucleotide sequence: TGTGCCAGCAGCTTAGAACAGGGGAAATCCTACGAGCAGTACTTC. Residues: CASSLEQGKSYEQYF.